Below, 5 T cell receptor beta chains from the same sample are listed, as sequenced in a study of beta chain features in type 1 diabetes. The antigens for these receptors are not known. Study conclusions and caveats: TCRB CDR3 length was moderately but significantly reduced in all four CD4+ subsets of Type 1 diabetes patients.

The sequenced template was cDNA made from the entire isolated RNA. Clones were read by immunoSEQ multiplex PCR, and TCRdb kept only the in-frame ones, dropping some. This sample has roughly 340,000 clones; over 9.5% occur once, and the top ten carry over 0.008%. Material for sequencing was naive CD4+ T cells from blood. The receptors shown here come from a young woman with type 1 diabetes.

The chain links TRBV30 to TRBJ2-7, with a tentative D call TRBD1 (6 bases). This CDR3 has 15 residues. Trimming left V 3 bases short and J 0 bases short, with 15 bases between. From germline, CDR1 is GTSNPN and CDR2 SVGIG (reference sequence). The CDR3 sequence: CAWREDSFPSYEQYF. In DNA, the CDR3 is TGTGCCTGGAGGGAGGACAGTTTCCCCTCCTACGAGCAGTACTTC.

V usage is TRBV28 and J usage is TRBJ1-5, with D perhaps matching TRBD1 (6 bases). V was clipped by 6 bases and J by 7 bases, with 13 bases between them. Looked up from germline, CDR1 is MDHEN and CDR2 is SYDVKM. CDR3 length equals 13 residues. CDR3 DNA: TGTGCCAGCAGCAGGACAGTTGTGCAGCCCCAGCATTTT. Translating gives CASSRTVVQPQHF. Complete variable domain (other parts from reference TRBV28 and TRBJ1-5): DVKVTQSSRYLVKRTGEKVFLECVQDMDHENMFWYRQDPGLGLRLIYFSYDVKMKEKGDIPEGYSVSREKKERFSLILESASTNQTSMYLCASSRTVVQPQHFGDGTRLSIL.

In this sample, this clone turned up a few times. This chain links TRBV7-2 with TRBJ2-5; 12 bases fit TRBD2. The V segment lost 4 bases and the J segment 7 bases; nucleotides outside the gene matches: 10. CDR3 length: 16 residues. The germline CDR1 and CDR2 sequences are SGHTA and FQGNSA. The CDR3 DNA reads TGTGCCAGCAGCTCGCTTCTAGCGGGGGGGCCGGGGACCCAGTACTTC. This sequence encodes CASSSLLAGGPGTQYF.

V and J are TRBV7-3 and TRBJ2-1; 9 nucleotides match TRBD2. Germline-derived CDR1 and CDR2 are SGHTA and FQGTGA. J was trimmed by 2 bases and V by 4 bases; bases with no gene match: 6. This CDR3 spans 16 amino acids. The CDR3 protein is CASSSEAGGPYNEQFF. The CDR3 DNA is TGTGCCAGCAGCTCCGAAGCGGGAGGTCCCTACAATGAGCAGTTCTTC.

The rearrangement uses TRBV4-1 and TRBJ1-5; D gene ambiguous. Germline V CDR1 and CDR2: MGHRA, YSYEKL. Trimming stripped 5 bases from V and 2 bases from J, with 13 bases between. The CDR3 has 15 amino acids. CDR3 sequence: CASSYQEAGNQPQHF. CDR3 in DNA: TGCGCCAGCAGCTACCAAGAAGCGGGCAATCAGCCCCAGCATTTT.